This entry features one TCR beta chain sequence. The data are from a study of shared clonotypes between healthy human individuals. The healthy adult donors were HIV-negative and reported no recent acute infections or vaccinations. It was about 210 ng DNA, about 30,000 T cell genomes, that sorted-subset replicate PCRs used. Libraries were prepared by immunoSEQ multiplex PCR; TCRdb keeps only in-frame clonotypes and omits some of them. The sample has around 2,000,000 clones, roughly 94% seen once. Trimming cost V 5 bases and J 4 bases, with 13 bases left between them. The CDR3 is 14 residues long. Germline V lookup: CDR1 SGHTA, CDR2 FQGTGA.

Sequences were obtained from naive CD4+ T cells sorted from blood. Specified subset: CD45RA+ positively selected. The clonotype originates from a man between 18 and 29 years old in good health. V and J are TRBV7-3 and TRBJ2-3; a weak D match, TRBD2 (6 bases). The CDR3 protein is CASSPGTSSDTQYF. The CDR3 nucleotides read TGTGCCAGCAGCCCTGGGACTTCCTCAGATACGCAGTATTTT.